These 20 T cell receptor beta chains were sequenced from one sample in a study of Ad26.COV2.S vaccination and SARS-CoV-2 variants. Regarding treatment: 19 received Ad26.COV2.S at low or high dose, single or two shots; several received placebo; per-sample allocation not given. Specimens were obtained on day 63 following the first vaccine or placebo injection. Here immunoSEQ multiplex PCR was the method, and the copy in TCRdb shows in-frame clones only, minus some. The sample comprises under 550,000 clones, about nine tenths of which are singletons, and over 9% rests with the top ten. This sample comprised peripheral blood, obtained in a trial of Ad26.COV2.S vaccine versus placebo. The receptors here all came from a person between 18 and 59 years old who received the Ad26.COV2.S COVID-19 vaccine or a placebo.

This sequence joins TRBV27 and TRBJ2-3, with D uncertain. The CDR3 sequence is 13 residues long. CDR1 and CDR2 (germline): MNHEY, SMNVEV (reference sequence). Deletions cut 5 bases from V and 4 bases from J, with 10 bases between. CDR3 bases: TGTGCCAGCAGTGCAATCCGCGCAGATACGCAGTATTTT. Translating gives CASSAIRADTQYF.

This clone was counted once. V and J are TRBV14 and TRBJ2-7, with D tentatively TRBD1 (6 bases). The CDR3 sequence is 12 residues long. Between the trimmed V and J ends, which lost 4 bases and 3 bases, there was a span of 7 bases. Germline V gene lookup returns CDR1 SGHDN and CDR2 FVKESK. CDR3 bases: TGTGCCAGCAGCCGGACAGTCTACGAGCAGTACTTC. This translates into CASSRTVYEQYF. The variable domain in full, with the rest retrieved from reference TRBV14 and TRBJ2-7, is EAGVTQFPSHSVIEKGQTVTLRCDPISGHDNLYWYRRVMGKEIKFLLHFVKESKQDESGMPNNRFLAERTGGTYSTLKVQPAELEDSGVYFCASSRTVYEQYFGPGTRLTVT.

The CDR3 DNA sequence: TGTGCCTGGAGTAAGTGGGACGCGGGGTCACCCCTCCACTTT. It codes for CAWSKWDAGSPLHF. This rearrangement joins TRBV30 to TRBJ1-6; a possible D gene is TRBD1 (5 bases). Trimming left V 2 bases short and J 10 bases short, with 15 bases between. The germline V gene has CDR1 GTSNPN and CDR2 SVGIG (reference sequence). The CDR3 extends over 14 amino acids.

The J gene is TRBJ2-7, the V gene TRBV11-3, with TRBD2 identical over 9 bases. Unmatched junction bases numbered 10, after V lost 6 bases and J lost 7 bases. The CDR3 is 14 residues long. In germline, CDR1 is SGHNT, CDR2 YENEEA. CDR3 nucleotide sequence: TGTGCCAGCAGTTTTAAGCGGGAGGCCCTGGAGCAGTACTTC. Translated: CASSFKREALEQYF.

The table lists this clone with a count of one. The rearrangement links TRBV10-3 to TRBJ2-4; 9 bases line up with TRBD2. The V segment lost 0 bases and the J segment 1 base; nucleotides outside the gene matches: 7. This CDR3 has 18 residues. Per germline, CDR1 ENHRY and CDR2 SYGVKD. The CDR3: CAISESLAGVPAKNIQYF. The CDR3 coding sequence is TGTGCCATCAGTGAGTCATTAGCGGGAGTGCCTGCCAAAAACATTCAGTACTTC.

The chain couples TRBV7-2 to TRBJ2-3; TRBD2 might be the D (5 bases). Trimming removed 0 bases from V and 2 bases from J, with 9 bases in between. This CDR3 is 15 amino acids long. Per the germline V gene, CDR1 is SGHTA and CDR2 is FQGNSA. The CDR3 DNA reads TGTGCCAGCAGCTTAGCGGCGGGCTTCACAGATACGCAGTATTTT. It is translated as CASSLAAGFTDTQYF.

This clone has a single count. The chain combines TRBV3-1 (or the pseudogene TRBV3-2) with TRBJ1-1, with 7 positions matching TRBD1. J lost 2 bases, V lost 4 bases, and 13 bases had no gene match. This CDR3 comprises 17 residues. Germline CDR1 is LGHDT and CDR2 is YNNKEL (reference sequence). This CDR3 reads CASSRDKTGTANTEAFF. The CDR3, as DNA: TGTGCCAGCAGCCGCGACAAAACCGGGACAGCTAACACTGAAGCTTTCTTT.

The chain is built from TRBV6-5 and TRBJ1-5, with D tentatively TRBD1 (6 bases). The CDR3 consists of 15 residues. Germline CDR1 is MNHEY and CDR2 is SVGAGI. The V gene lost 3 bases and the J gene lost 2 bases, with 11 bases spanning the gap. In nucleotides, the CDR3 is TGTGCCAGCAGTTATGGGGGCGGTGGCAATCAGCCCCAGCATTTT. This codes for CASSYGGGGNQPQHF.

The chain joins TRBV7-2 to TRBJ2-3; D is ambiguous. The CDR3 sequence is 13 residues long. CDR1 SGHTA and CDR2 FQGNSA come from the germline V gene. Trimming took 2 bases from V and 4 from J, leaving 7 bases between them. The CDR3 region has the DNA TGTGCCAGCAGCTTACTTTTCGCAGATACGCAGTATTTT. Amino acids: CASSLLFADTQYF.

V and J are TRBV25-1 and TRBJ1-6, with 7 bases lining up with TRBD1. Per the germline V gene, CDR1 is MGHDK and CDR2 is SYGVNS. The CDR3 is 14 residues long. V lost 2 bases, J lost 9 bases, and 4 bases stayed unmatched. CDR3 in DNA: TGTGCCAGCAGTGAAACAGGGGAAGTTTCACCCCTCCACTTT. Translated, it gives CASSETGEVSPLHF. The complete variable domain, with remaining parts taken from reference TRBV25-1 and TRBJ1-6, reads EADIYQTPRYLVIGTGKKITLECSQTMGHDKMYWYQQDPGMELHLIHYSYGVNSTEKGDLSSESTVSRIRTEHFPLTLESARPSHTSQYLCASSETGEVSPLHFGNGTRLTVT.

This clone has only a few counts. The V and J genes are TRBV7-9 and TRBJ2-7; D call uncertain. The V and J ends lost 1 base and 7 bases respectively, with 8 bases between them. The length of the CDR3 is 12 residues. Germline-derived CDR1 and CDR2 are SEHNR and FQNEAQ (reference sequence). The CDR3 DNA reads as TGTGCCAGCAGCTTAGTTCTCTGGGAGCAGTACTTC. As protein: CASSLVLWEQYF.

The V call is TRBV5-4, the J call TRBJ1-1; 9 bases agree with TRBD1. The germline CDR1 and CDR2 sequences are SGHNT and YYREEE (reference sequence). There are 13 residues in the CDR3. With 4 bases clipped from V and 5 bases from J, the junction kept 3 bases outside the gene matches. DNA of the CDR3: TGTGCCAGCAGCCCCGGGACAGGGACTGAAGCTTTCTTT. Protein product: CASSPGTGTEAFF.

J is TRBJ1-5 and V is TRBV19; D remains ambiguous. V gave up 7 bases and J gave up 1 base, with 8 bases separating them. The CDR3 contains 13 residues. The germline V gene encodes CDR1 LNHDA and CDR2 SQIVND (reference sequence). The CDR3 loop is CASTPDSNQPQHF. In nucleotides, the CDR3 is TGTGCCAGTACCCCGGACAGCAATCAGCCCCAGCATTTT.

The chain combines TRBV28 with TRBJ2-7; D may correspond to TRBD1 or TRBD2 (6 bases each). Germline assignment: CDR1 MDHEN and CDR2 SYDVKM. The CDR3 contains 13 residues. Trimming shortened V by 3 bases and J by 6 bases, and 12 bases separated the two germline ends. The CDR3 loop reads CASSLTGAGEQYF. The CDR3, as DNA: TGTGCCAGCAGTTTGACGGGGGCGGGCGAGCAGTACTTC.

The chain uses TRBV5-4 and TRBJ2-3, with 14 bases lining up with TRBD2. The germline V gene has CDR1 SGHNT and CDR2 YYREEE (reference sequence). This CDR3 region has 18 residues. Trimming cost V 4 bases and J 6 bases; bases outside gene matches: 13. The CDR3 nucleotides are TGTGCCAGCAGCGCCCCCGGGACTAGCGGGAGTAACGTTGATACGCAGTATTTT. Protein sequence: CASSAPGTSGSNVDTQYF.

The chain joins TRBV9 to TRBJ2-3; no reliable D call. V shed 0 bases and J shed 3 bases, with 8 bases lying between them. Germline CDR1 is SGDLS and CDR2 is YYNGEE. The CDR3 loop spans 14 amino acids. The DNA of the CDR3 is TGTGCCAGCAGCGTAGTCGACGTGACAGATACGCAGTATTTT. This codes for CASSVVDVTDTQYF.

The chain joins TRBV18 to TRBJ2-1; TRBD2 is a possible D gene (6 bases). Trimming cost V 4 bases and J 7 bases, with 11 bases left between them. The CDR3 extends over 13 amino acids. Germline CDR1 is KGHSH and CDR2 is LQKENI. The CDR3 reads CASSLWTTNEQFF. CDR3 sequence (DNA): TGTGCCAGCTCACTCTGGACTACTAATGAGCAGTTCTTC.

The rearrangement uses TRBV6-5 and TRBJ2-1; 7 bases are shared with TRBD1. The CDR3 is 15 residues long. Germline trimming cut 6 bases from V and 2 bases from J; bases unmatched to any gene: 7. From germline, CDR1 is MNHEY and CDR2 SVGAGI. CDR3 in amino acids: CASRSAGTAYNEQFF. For the CDR3, the DNA is TGTGCCAGCAGATCAGCCGGGACAGCCTACAATGAGCAGTTCTTC.

This clone was detected once. This chain's CDR3 is CASSNPVPRDRGGMNTEAFF. The DNA for the CDR3 is TGTGCCAGCAGTAACCCCGTCCCTCGGGACAGGGGGGGGATGAACACTGAAGCTTTCTTT. This rearrangement joins TRBV6-2 or TRBV6-3 to TRBJ1-1, with 11 bases lining up with TRBD1. This CDR3 contains 20 residues. In germline, CDR1 is MNHEY, CDR2 SVGEGT. The V segment lost 5 bases and the J segment 0 bases; nucleotides outside the gene matches: 17.

The V gene is TRBV29-1, the J gene TRBJ2-1; 7 bases align to TRBD2. The CDR3 contains 17 residues. Germline CDR1 SQVTM, CDR2 ANQGSEA. Trimming cost V 7 bases and J 5 bases; bases outside gene matches: 20. CDR3 in amino acids: CSAQEVAGRMGHNEQFF. The CDR3 DNA reads as TGCAGCGCCCAAGAAGTTGCCGGGAGGATGGGCCACAATGAGCAGTTCTTC.